The clone carrying this TCR beta chain was recorded a few times. Its antigen is unknown. Amplification of TCR beta used genomic DNA extracted from peripheral blood. The V and J ends lost 3 bases and 4 bases, in that order; junction bases with no gene match: 8. This CDR3 region has 17 residues. Germline assignment: CDR1 SGHRS and CDR2 YFSETQ. These data originate in a study of T cell repertoires in aging, cancer and after chemotherapy. Multiplex touch-down PCR with TRB-A/B primers amplified rearranged V-D-J TRB sequences. TCRdb passed the multiplex PCR reads through MiXCR, listing each CDR3 protein once. The data contain approximately 2,500 distinct CDR3 sequences, 30% to 35% of them singletons. Regarding the study as a whole: In healthy donors, age-related TCR diversity loss mainly reflected lost richness. Rebound thymic output was suggested by rising median generation probability during chemotherapy in each cancer cohort.

This clonotype originated in a human donor with a solid tumor. Material: blood. The chain couples TRBV5-1 to TRBJ2-6, with 9 nucleotides matching TRBD1. As DNA, the CDR3 is TGCGCCAGCAGCTCCTCCGGGACAGGGACCGGGGCCAACGTCCTGACTTTC. Translated, it gives CASSSSGTGTGANVLTF.